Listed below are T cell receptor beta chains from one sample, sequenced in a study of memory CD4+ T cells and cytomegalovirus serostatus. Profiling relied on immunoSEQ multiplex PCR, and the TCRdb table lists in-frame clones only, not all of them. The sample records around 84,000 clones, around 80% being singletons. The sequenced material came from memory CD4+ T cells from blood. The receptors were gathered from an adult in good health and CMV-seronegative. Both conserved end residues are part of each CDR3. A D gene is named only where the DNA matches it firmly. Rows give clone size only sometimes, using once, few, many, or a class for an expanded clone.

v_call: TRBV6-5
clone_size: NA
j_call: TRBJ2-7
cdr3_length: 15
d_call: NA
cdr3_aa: CASSYSSGSAYEQYF
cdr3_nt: TGTGCCAGCAGTTACAGTTCAGGCAGTGCCTACGAGCAGTACTTC

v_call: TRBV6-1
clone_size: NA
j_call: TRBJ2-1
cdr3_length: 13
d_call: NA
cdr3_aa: CASSPDSYNEQFF
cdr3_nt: TGTGCCAGCAGCCCGGACAGTTACAATGAGCAGTTCTTC

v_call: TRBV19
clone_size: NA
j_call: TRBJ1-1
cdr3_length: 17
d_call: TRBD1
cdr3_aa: CASMWGTGGKGDTEAFF
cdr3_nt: TGTGCCAGTATGTGGGGGACAGGGGGCAAAGGGGACACTGAAGCTTTCTTT

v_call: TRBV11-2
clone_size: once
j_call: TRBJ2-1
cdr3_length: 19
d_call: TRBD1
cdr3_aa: CASSPSGTGYRRLYNEQFF
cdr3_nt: TGTGCCAGCAGCCCCTCCGGGACAGGGTATCGGCGTTTATACAATGAGCAGTTCTTC

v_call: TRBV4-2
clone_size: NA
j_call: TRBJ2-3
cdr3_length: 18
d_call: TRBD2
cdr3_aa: CASSLRPLAGTITDTQYF
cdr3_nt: TGTGCCAGCAGCCTAAGACCCCTAGCGGGGACGATCACAGATACGCAGTATTTT

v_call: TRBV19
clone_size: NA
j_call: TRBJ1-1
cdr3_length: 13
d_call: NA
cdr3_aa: CASKSTRDTEAFF
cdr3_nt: TGTGCCAGCAAAAGTACTCGAGACACTGAAGCTTTCTTT

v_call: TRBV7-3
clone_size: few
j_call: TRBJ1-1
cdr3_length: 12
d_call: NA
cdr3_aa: CASSNSPSEAFF
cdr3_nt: TGTGCCAGCAGCAACTCCCCGAGTGAAGCTTTCTTT

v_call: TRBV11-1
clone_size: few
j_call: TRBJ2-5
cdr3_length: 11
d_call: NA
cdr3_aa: CASSLRETQYF
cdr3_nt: TGTGCCAGCAGCTTGAGAGAGACCCAGTACTTC

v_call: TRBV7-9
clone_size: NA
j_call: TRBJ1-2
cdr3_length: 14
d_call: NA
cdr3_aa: CASSLGAPGYGYTF
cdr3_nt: TGTGCCAGCAGCTTAGGGGCCCCTGGGTATGGCTACACCTTC

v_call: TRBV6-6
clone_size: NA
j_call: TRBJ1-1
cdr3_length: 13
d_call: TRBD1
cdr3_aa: CASTQSLDRHVFF
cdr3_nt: TGTGCCAGCACCCAGTCCCTGGACAGGCACGTATTCTTT

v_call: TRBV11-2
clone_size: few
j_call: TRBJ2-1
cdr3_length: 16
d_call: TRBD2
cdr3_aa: CASSFGAGDNTKEQFF
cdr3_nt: TGTGCCAGCAGCTTTGGGGCGGGGGATAATACAAAGGAGCAGTTCTTC

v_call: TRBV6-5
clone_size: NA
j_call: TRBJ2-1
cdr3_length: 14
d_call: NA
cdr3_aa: CASSKYRGNYEQFF
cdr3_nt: TGTGCCAGCAGCAAATACCGGGGGAACTATGAGCAGTTCTTC

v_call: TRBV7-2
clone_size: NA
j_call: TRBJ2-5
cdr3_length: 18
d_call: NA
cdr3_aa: CASSTARSRSGAQETQYF
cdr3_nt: TGTGCCAGCAGCACTGCCCGAAGTAGGAGTGGGGCACAAGAGACCCAGTACTTC

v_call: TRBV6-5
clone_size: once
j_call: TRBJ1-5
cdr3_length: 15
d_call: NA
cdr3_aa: CASSYSIGSHQPQHF
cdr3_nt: TGTGCCAGCAGTTACTCGATAGGGTCTCATCAGCCCCAGCATTTT

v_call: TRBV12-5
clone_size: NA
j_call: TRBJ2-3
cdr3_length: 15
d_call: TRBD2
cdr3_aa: CASGLGRGDTDTQYF
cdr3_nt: TGTGCTAGTGGTTTAGGGCGGGGGGACACAGATACGCAGTATTTT

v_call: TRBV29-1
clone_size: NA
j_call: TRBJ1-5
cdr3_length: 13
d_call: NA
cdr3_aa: CSVVGASGQPQHF
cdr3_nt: TGCAGCGTTGTTGGCGCCTCCGGCCAGCCCCAGCATTTT

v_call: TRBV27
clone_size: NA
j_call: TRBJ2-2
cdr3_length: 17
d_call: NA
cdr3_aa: CASSFTRAIGRTGELFF
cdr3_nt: TGTGCCAGCAGTTTTACTCGTGCTATAGGCCGCACCGGGGAGCTGTTTTTT

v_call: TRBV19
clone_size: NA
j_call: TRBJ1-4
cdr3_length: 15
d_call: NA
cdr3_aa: CASSLGVGQPEKLFF
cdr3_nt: TGTGCCAGTAGTTTGGGTGTAGGACAGCCTGAAAAACTGTTTTTT

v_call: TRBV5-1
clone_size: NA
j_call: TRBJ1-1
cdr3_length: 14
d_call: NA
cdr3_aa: CASSRAGPDTEAFF
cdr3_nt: TGCGCCAGCAGCCGAGCAGGCCCGGACACTGAAGCTTTCTTT

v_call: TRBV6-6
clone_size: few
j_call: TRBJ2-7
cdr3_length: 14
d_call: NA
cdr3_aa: CASTSGTQTYEQYF
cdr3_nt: TGTGCCAGCACTTCCGGGACACAGACCTACGAGCAGTACTTC

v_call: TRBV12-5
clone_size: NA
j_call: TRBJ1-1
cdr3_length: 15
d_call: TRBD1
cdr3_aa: CASGLSQGVLTEAFF
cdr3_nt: TGTGCTAGTGGTTTGTCACAGGGGGTGTTGACTGAAGCTTTCTTT

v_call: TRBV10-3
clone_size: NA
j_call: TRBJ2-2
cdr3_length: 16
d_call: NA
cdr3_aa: CAISEFSGDNTGELFF
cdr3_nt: TGTGCCATCAGTGAGTTCTCTGGAGACAACACCGGGGAGCTGTTTTTT

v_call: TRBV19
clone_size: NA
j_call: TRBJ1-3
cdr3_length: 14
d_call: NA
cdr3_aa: CASGNQGTRDTIYF
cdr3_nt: TGTGCCAGTGGAAACCAGGGGACGCGGGACACCATATATTTT

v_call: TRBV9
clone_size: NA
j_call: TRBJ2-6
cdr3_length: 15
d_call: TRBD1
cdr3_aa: CASSRQGSGANVLTF
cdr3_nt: TGTGCCAGCAGTCGACAGGGGAGTGGGGCCAACGTCCTGACTTTC

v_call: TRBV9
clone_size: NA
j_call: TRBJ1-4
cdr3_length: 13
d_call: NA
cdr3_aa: CASSPQSNEKLFF
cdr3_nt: TGTGCCAGCAGCCCCCAGAGTAATGAAAAACTGTTTTTT

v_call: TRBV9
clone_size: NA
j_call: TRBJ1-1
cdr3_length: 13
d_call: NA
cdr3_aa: CASSVNLGTEAFF
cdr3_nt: TGTGCCAGCAGCGTAAATCTTGGCACTGAAGCTTTCTTT

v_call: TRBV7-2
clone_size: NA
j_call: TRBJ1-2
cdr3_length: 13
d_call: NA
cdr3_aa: CASSLRRIYGYTF
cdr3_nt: TGTGCCAGCAGCTTACGACGGATCTATGGCTACACCTTC

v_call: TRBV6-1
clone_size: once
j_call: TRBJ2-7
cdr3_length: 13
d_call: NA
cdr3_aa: CASSMDGTYEQYF
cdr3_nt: TGTGCCAGCAGCATGGACGGAACCTACGAGCAGTACTTC

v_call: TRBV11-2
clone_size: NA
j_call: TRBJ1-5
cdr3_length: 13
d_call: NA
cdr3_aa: CASSLERNQPQHF
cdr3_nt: TGTGCCAGCAGCTTAGAGAGAAATCAGCCCCAGCATTTT

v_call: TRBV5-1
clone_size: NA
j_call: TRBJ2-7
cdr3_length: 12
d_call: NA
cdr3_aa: CASSSQGTEQYF
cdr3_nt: TGCGCCAGCAGCTCCCAGGGGACCGAGCAGTACTTC

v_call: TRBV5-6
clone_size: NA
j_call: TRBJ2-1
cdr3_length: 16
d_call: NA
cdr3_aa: CASSLRGPKPYNEQFF
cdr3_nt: TGTGCCAGCAGCTTGCGGGGGCCGAAACCCTACAATGAGCAGTTCTTC

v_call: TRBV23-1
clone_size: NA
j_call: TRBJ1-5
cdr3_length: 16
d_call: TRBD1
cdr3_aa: CASSHPRDRVSQPQHF
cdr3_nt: TGCGCCAGCAGTCACCCTCGGGACAGGGTTTCTCAGCCCCAGCATTTT

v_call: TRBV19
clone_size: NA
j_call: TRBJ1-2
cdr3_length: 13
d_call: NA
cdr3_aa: CASSIRVLGGYTF
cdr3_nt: TGTGCCAGTAGTATTCGAGTTTTGGGCGGCTACACCTTC

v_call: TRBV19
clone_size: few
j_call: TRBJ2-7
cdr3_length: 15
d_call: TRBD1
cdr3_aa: CASSFRTGASYEQYF
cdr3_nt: TGTGCCAGTAGTTTTCGGACAGGGGCGTCCTACGAGCAGTACTTC

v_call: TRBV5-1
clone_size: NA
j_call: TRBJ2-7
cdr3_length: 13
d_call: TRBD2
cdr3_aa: CASSLVAGSEQYF
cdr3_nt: TGCGCCAGCAGCTTGGTAGCGGGGTCTGAGCAGTACTTC

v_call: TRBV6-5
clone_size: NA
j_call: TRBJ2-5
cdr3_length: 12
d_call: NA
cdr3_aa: CASGRGAETQYF
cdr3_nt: TGTGCCAGCGGCCGGGGGGCAGAGACCCAGTACTTC

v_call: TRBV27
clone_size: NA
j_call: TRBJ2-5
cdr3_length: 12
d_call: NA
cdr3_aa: CASSLDQETQYF
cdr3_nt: TGTGCCAGCTCATTGGATCAAGAGACCCAGTACTTC

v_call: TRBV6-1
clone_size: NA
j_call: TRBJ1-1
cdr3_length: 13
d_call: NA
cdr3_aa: CASSWTANTEAFF
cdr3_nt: TGTGCCAGCAGCTGGACAGCTAACACTGAAGCTTTCTTT